Below, 25 T cell receptor beta chains from the same sample are listed, as sequenced in a study of neurological immune-mediated disorders. TCRdb fed the 5' RACE reads into MiXCR, producing one record per CDR3 protein. The sample lists about 41,000 distinct CDR3 sequences, approximately 15% occurring once. Sequencing input: CD4+ T cells from blood. The receptors come from a woman in her sixties with HTLV-1-associated myelopathy (HAM/TSP).

This clonotype was detected ten times or more. V is TRBV6-6 and J is TRBJ1-1, with D possibly matching TRBD1 (6 bases). Germline V CDR1 and CDR2: MNHNY, SVGAGI (reference sequence). Trimming took off 5 bases at V and 3 bases at J, with 16 bases between the two ends. The length of the CDR3 is 15 residues. CDR3 sequence reads: CASSDLQGLYTEAFF. CDR3 DNA sequence: TGTGCCAGCAGTGACCTACAGGGTTTATACACTGAAGCTTTCTTT.

This clonotype has ten or more counts. V usage is TRBV3-1 and J usage is TRBJ1-1; a possible D gene is TRBD1 (5 bases). The CDR3 contains 15 residues. CDR1 is LGHDT and CDR2 is YNNKEL in the germline V gene (reference sequence). V dropped 3 bases and J dropped 0 bases, with 11 bases sitting between them. The CDR3 DNA follows: TGTGCCAGCAGCCATGCGTGGGGCATGAACACTGAAGCTTTCTTT. Translating it yields CASSHAWGMNTEAFF.

This clonotype was detected many times. The chain uses TRBV2 and TRBJ2-7; TRBD2 is a possible D gene (5 bases). This CDR3 contains 14 residues. Trimming pared 6 bases from V and 6 bases from J, leaving 18 bases between. Germline V lookup: CDR1 SNHLY, CDR2 FYNNEI. The CDR3 sequence is CASSPDSYLSEQYF. CDR3 nucleotide sequence: TGTGCCAGCAGCCCGGACTCGTATCTATCCGAGCAGTACTTC.

This clonotype came up many times. The chain joins TRBV7-8 to TRBJ2-1, with 8 bases that match TRBD2. V gave up 1 base and J gave up 4 bases; unmatched junction bases: 9. The CDR3 covers 17 residues. The germline CDR1 and CDR2 sequences are SGHVS and FQNEAQ. The CDR3 nucleotides are TGTGCCAGCAGCTTAGACTCCGGGGTAGCGGGGTACAATGAGCAGTTCTTC. It yields the protein CASSLDSGVAGYNEQFF.

With respect to this clonotype: Sequence at one end of the junction differs from germline and may be a read error. The chain joins TRBV5-1 to TRBJ1-1; D might be TRBD1 (6 bases). Germline V CDR1 and CDR2: SGHRS, YFSETQ. This CDR3 has 17 residues. In DNA, the CDR3 is TGCGCAAGCAGCTTGGGGGGGCAGACTCGGATGAGGGCTGAAGCTTTCTTT. It is translated as CASSLGGQTRMRAEAFF.

This clonotype occurred many times. This sequence joins TRBV5-1 and TRBJ2-5, with D possibly matching TRBD1 (5 bases). Trimming cost V 0 bases and J 5 bases, with 11 bases left between them. Germline CDR1 reads SGHRS; CDR2 reads YFSETQ. CDR3 length: 14 amino acids. The CDR3 sequence: CASSLGLGHETQYF. CDR3 sequence (DNA): TGCGCCAGCAGCTTGGGGTTGGGGCACGAGACCCAGTACTTC.

This clonotype was seen at least ten times. This chain links TRBV5-6 with TRBJ2-1, with 7 positions matching TRBD2. The V gene's germline CDR1 is SGHDT and CDR2 YYEEEE. J was trimmed by 7 bases and V by 0 bases; bases with no gene match: 1. This CDR3 contains 13 residues. The DNA for the CDR3 is TGTGCCAGCAGCTTGGTGGGGGGGAATGAGCAGTTCTTC. Residues: CASSLVGGNEQFF.

Ten or more counts support this clonotype. The CDR3 loop reads CASSSTGLGTETQYF. The CDR3 DNA is TGTGCCAGCAGCTCGACAGGGCTGGGAACAGAGACCCAGTACTTC. The chain is built from TRBV7-2 and TRBJ2-5, with 7 nucleotides matching TRBD1. Losses at the gene ends were 4 bases for V and 4 bases for J; bases not matched to a gene: 9. Looked up from germline, CDR1 is SGHTA and CDR2 is FQGNSA. CDR3 length equals 15 residues.

In its sample, this clonotype was seen many times. V usage is TRBV27 and J usage is TRBJ2-7; D gene uncertain. The V end lost 5 bases, the J end lost 2 bases, and 13 bases lay between the germline ends. Germline V gene sequence: CDR1 MNHEY, CDR2 SMNVEV (reference sequence). The CDR3 extends over 14 amino acids. The CDR3 bases are TGTGCCAGCAGTCTCGGTGGGCCAGCCTACGAGCAGTACTTC. Protein product: CASSLGGPAYEQYF.

At least ten counts were recorded for this clonotype. V usage is TRBV11-2 and J usage is TRBJ2-4; 7 bases align to TRBD1. Per germline, CDR1 SGHAT and CDR2 FQNNGV. The junction had 8 bases not matched to a gene; V was cut back by 3 bases and J by 0 bases. The CDR3 runs 17 residues. CDR3 region: CASSLGTEQLAKNIQYF. CDR3 DNA: TGTGCCAGCAGCTTGGGGACAGAACAATTAGCCAAAAACATTCAGTACTTC.

The chain joins TRBV5-5 to TRBJ1-5; TRBD1 might be the D (6 bases). Germline V gene sequence: CDR1 SGHKS, CDR2 YYEKEE (reference sequence). Trimming cost V 0 bases and J 6 bases, with 19 bases left between them. The CDR3 covers 17 residues. Here the CDR3 reads CASSLAWTVALSQPQHF. Written as DNA, the CDR3 is TGTGCCAGCAGCTTGGCCTGGACAGTGGCCCTCAGTCAGCCCCAGCATTTT.

This rearrangement joins TRBV9 to TRBJ2-3; tentative D call: TRBD2 (7 bases). The CDR3 is made up of 17 amino acids. CDR1 and CDR2 from the germline V gene are SGDLS and YYNGEE. V was clipped by 0 bases and J by 6 bases, with 20 bases between them. CDR3 in DNA: TGTGCCAGCAGCGTAGCCCTTTTGGAGGGGGGGCTCGATACGCAGTATTTT. Translated: CASSVALLEGGLDTQYF.

The chain employs TRBV5-6 and TRBJ1-1, with a tentative D call TRBD1 (5 bases). The V and J ends lost 6 bases and 4 bases respectively, with 25 bases between them. This CDR3 region has 17 residues. CDR1 SGHDT and CDR2 YYEEEE come from the germline V gene. The DNA of the CDR3 is TGTGCCAGCATCCCGACCGGCTCCAGGGTACGAGGCACTGAAGCTTTCTTT. Translated, it gives CASIPTGSRVRGTEAFF.

Judged by abundance, this clonotype is medium-sized. The gene calls are TRBV5-1 and TRBJ2-7; TRBD2 matches at 9 bases. The germline CDR1 and CDR2 sequences are SGHRS and YFSETQ. CDR3 length: 17 residues. V lost 4 bases, J lost 4 bases, and 15 bases stayed unmatched. This CDR3 is CASSPAPSGEATYEQYF. The CDR3 coding sequence is TGCGCCAGCAGCCCCGCTCCTAGCGGGGAGGCGACGTACGAGCAGTACTTC.

In its sample, this clonotype was seen many times. The chain has TRBV20-1 and TRBJ1-6; perhaps TRBD1 as D (6 bases). From germline, CDR1 is DFQATT and CDR2 SNEGSKA (reference sequence). The CDR3 is made up of 14 amino acids. Trimming left V 6 bases short and J 0 bases short, with 9 bases between. The CDR3 sequence: CSAPDSSYNSPLHF. In nucleotides, the CDR3 is TGCAGTGCGCCGGACAGCTCCTATAATTCACCCCTCCACTTT.

Ten or more counts support this clonotype. The V gene is TRBV5-1, the J gene TRBJ2-5, with 9 bases identical to TRBD1. V lost 0 bases, J lost 2 bases, and 8 bases stayed unmatched. The CDR3 covers 17 residues. Germline V lookup: CDR1 SGHRS, CDR2 YFSETQ. This CDR3 is CASSLAAVTGGQETQYF. The CDR3 region has the DNA TGCGCCAGCAGCTTGGCGGCGGTGACAGGGGGTCAAGAGACCCAGTACTTC.

This clonotype came up many times. The V gene is TRBV5-1, the J gene TRBJ1-2; no clear D. The V gene lost 0 bases and the J gene lost 4 bases, with 16 bases spanning the gap. The CDR3 contains 16 residues. Germline loops: CDR1 SGHRS, CDR2 YFSETQ. The CDR3 DNA reads as TGCGCCAGCAGCTTGGCCGTGGAGCGTGGGGTCTATGGCTACACCTTC. As protein: CASSLAVERGVYGYTF.

This clonotype was recorded many times. The J gene is TRBJ1-1, the V gene TRBV20-1; D remains ambiguous. This CDR3 is 16 amino acids long. Trimming stripped 0 bases from V and 1 base from J, with 15 bases between. Germline CDR1 is DFQATT and CDR2 is SNEGSKA (reference sequence). Here the CDR3 reads CSARDLALLGNTEAFF. The CDR3 DNA is TGCAGTGCTAGAGATCTCGCCCTGCTTGGGAACACTGAAGCTTTCTTT.

The sample holds many counts of this clonotype. The chain uses TRBV5-1 and TRBJ1-1, with a tentative D call TRBD1 (5 bases). CDR1 and CDR2 from the germline V gene are SGHRS and YFSETQ. V was shortened by 0 bases and J by 3 bases, with 15 bases between the two germline ends. The CDR3 contains 16 residues. This CDR3 is CASSLGGLPQDTEAFF. CDR3 in DNA: TGCGCCAGCAGCTTGGGGGGCCTTCCTCAGGACACTGAAGCTTTCTTT.

The chain is built from TRBV30 and TRBJ1-6; D is uncertain. Trimming shortened V by 5 bases and J by 6 bases, and 14 bases separated the two germline ends. The CDR3 is made up of 14 amino acids. Germline loops: CDR1 GTSNPN, CDR2 SVGIG (reference sequence). The CDR3 sequence is CAWGAGISNSPLHF. The CDR3 DNA reads as TGTGCCTGGGGTGCCGGGATTAGTAATTCACCCCTCCACTTT.

This clonotype was counted ten times or more. This chain links TRBV5-1 with TRBJ2-1; D not certain. Germline CDR1 SGHRS, CDR2 YFSETQ. Trimming pared 0 bases from V and 5 bases from J, leaving 12 bases between. The CDR3 has 15 residues. The CDR3 DNA sequence: TGCGCCAGCAGCTTGGGGTCTGTAATGGACAATGAGCAGTTCTTC. Residues: CASSLGSVMDNEQFF. The complete variable domain, with remaining parts taken from reference TRBV5-1 and TRBJ2-1, reads KAGVTQTPRYLIKTRGQQVTLSCSPISGHRSVSWYQQTPGQGLQFLFEYFSETQRNKGNFPGRFSGRQFSNSRSEMNVSTLELGDSALYLCASSLGSVMDNEQFFGPGTRLTVL.

The gene calls are TRBV7-9 and TRBJ2-7; D uncertain. Trimming removed 8 bases from V and 3 bases from J, with 14 bases in between. The V gene's germline CDR1 is SEHNR and CDR2 FQNEAQ (reference sequence). The CDR3 spans 13 residues. CDR3 loop: CASSSSTVYEQYF. The CDR3 DNA sequence: TGTGCCAGCTCAAGCTCAACGGTCTACGAGCAGTACTTC.

This clonotype was found many times. The rearrangement joins TRBV20-1 to TRBJ2-1, with 9 positions matching TRBD2. This CDR3 has 16 amino acids. Germline values: CDR1 DFQATT, CDR2 SNEGSKA (reference sequence). With 3 bases clipped from V and 5 bases from J, the junction kept 11 bases outside the gene matches. The CDR3 sequence is CSASVQRGGADNEQFF. In DNA, the CDR3 is TGCAGTGCTAGCGTGCAGCGCGGGGGGGCGGACAATGAGCAGTTCTTC.

This clonotype showed up many times. V gene TRBV20-1 combines with J gene TRBJ1-1; a possible D gene is TRBD1 (6 bases). The germline V gene has CDR1 DFQATT and CDR2 SNEGSKA (reference sequence). This CDR3 spans 13 amino acids. Trimming removed 5 bases at V and 6 bases at J, with 16 bases between. The CDR3 coding sequence is TGCAGTGCTGTGACAGGAGTCTTTGCTGAAGCTTTCTTT. Protein sequence: CSAVTGVFAEAFF.

Sample share makes this clonotype medium-sized (0.01 to 0.1%). V and J are TRBV7-8 and TRBJ2-1; D ambiguous. V lost 7 bases to trimming and J lost 10 bases, with 17 bases between them. Germline loops: CDR1 SGHVS, CDR2 FQNEAQ. CDR3 length: 13 residues. CDR3 in DNA: TGTGCCAGCATCCCTACGGTGAACGGCGAGCAGTTCTTC. Protein: CASIPTVNGEQFF.